Below, 17 T cell receptor beta chains from the same sample are listed, as sequenced in a study of cytomegalovirus exposure and HLA in healthy donors. PCR employed 60 Vbeta and 13 Jbeta primers. Sequenced by immunoSEQ multiplex PCR; TCRdb stores in-frame clones only, minus some. The listing contains about 130,000 clones. Material: PBMCs. The origin of the receptors is a woman aged 40-49 years in good health and CMV-seropositive.

V and J are TRBV7-2 and TRBJ1-4, with D tentatively TRBD1 (6 bases). V shed 4 bases and J shed 2 bases, with 17 bases lying between them. Germline V gene data show CDR1 as SGHTA and CDR2 as FQGNSA. The CDR3 extends over 17 amino acids. Here the CDR3 DNA reads TGTGCCAGCAGCTCTAGGGGCGGGGGGCGGACTAATGAAAAACTGTTTTTT. Translated: CASSSRGGGRTNEKLFF.

V is TRBV11-2 and J is TRBJ2-7; 8 bases align to TRBD1. In germline, CDR1 is SGHAT, CDR2 FQNNGV. Trimming removed 5 bases from V and 3 bases from J; junction bases left unmatched: 3. This CDR3 is 13 amino acids long. The CDR3 sequence: CASSPDRVYEQYF. Here the CDR3 DNA reads TGTGCCAGCAGCCCGGACAGGGTCTACGAGCAGTACTTC.

This chain links TRBV7-8 with TRBJ2-1; D gene uncertain. CDR1 and CDR2 from the germline V gene are SGHVS and FQNEAQ. CDR3 length: 17 amino acids. V was cut by 2 bases and J by 6 bases, with 20 bases left in between. CDR3 protein: CASSLYPTVSNRNEQFF. CDR3 DNA: TGTGCCAGCAGCTTATACCCCACGGTATCGAATCGCAATGAGCAGTTCTTC. The full variable domain, rest sourced from reference TRBV7-8 and TRBJ2-1, is GAGVSQSPRYKVAKRGQDVALRCDPISGHVSLFWYQQALGQGPEFLTYFQNEAQLDKSGLPSDRFFAERPEGSVSTLKIQRTQQEDSAVYLCASSLYPTVSNRNEQFFGPGTRLTVL.

CDR3 sequence (DNA): TGTGCCAGCAGCATAGGACAATCCATCTCTGGGGCCAACGTCCTGACTTTC. Protein product: CASSIGQSISGANVLTF. The gene calls are TRBV27 and TRBJ2-6, with D possibly TRBD1 on 5 matching bases. The CDR3 totals 17 residues. The V end lost 6 bases, the J end lost 0 bases, and 15 bases lay between the germline ends. From germline, CDR1 is MNHEY and CDR2 SMNVEV (reference sequence).

The rearrangement links TRBV27 to TRBJ2-7; 13 bases are a match to TRBD2. The CDR3 has 14 amino acids. The germline gives CDR1 MNHEY, CDR2 SMNVEV (reference sequence). V shed 6 bases and J 3 bases; nucleotides not matched to a gene: 2. The CDR3 is CASRRLAGGYEQYF. The CDR3 DNA reads TGTGCCAGCAGGCGACTAGCGGGGGGCTACGAGCAGTACTTC.

The chain combines TRBV5-6 with TRBJ1-4; D is perhaps TRBD1 (5 bases). V was shortened by 5 bases and J by 5 bases, with 19 bases between the two germline ends. Germline CDR1 SGHDT, CDR2 YYEEEE. CDR3 length: 16 residues. The CDR3: CASSEKPGLGNEKLFF. In nucleotides, the CDR3 is TGTGCCAGCAGTGAAAAACCAGGGTTAGGCAATGAAAAACTGTTTTTT.

This rearrangement joins TRBV28 to TRBJ1-2, with TRBD1 as a possible D gene (6 bases). The V end lost 6 bases, the J end lost 2 bases, and 28 bases lay between the germline ends. The CDR3 extends over 19 amino acids. Germline assignment: CDR1 MDHEN and CDR2 SYDVKM. CDR3 sequence reads: CASSYTVIGQGKSNYGYTF. The DNA for the CDR3 is TGTGCCAGCAGCTACACCGTAATTGGGCAGGGGAAGAGCAACTATGGCTACACCTTC.

The chain joins TRBV30 to TRBJ2-5; TRBD2 might be the D (6 bases). Matching the DNA end better, TRBJ2-7 makes the J call doubtful. Germline V gene data show CDR1 as GTSNPN and CDR2 as SVGIG (reference sequence). CDR3 length: 14 amino acids. The CDR3 protein is CAWNSKRAQYEQYF. The DNA for the CDR3 is TGTGCCTGGAATTCAAAGCGGGCTCAGTACGAGCAGTACTTC.

V usage is TRBV21-1 and J usage is TRBJ1-3. TRBV21-1 is a recognized pseudogene. The CDR3 is 16 amino acids. The CDR3 loop is CASSKVELRPVSTIYF. CDR3 in DNA: TGTGCCAGCAGCAAAGTGGAGCTCCGCCCTGTGAGCACCATATATTTT.

The chain recombines TRBV28 with TRBJ2-7; 7 bases align to TRBD2. Unmatched junction bases numbered 12, after V lost 4 bases and J lost 0 bases. CDR1 MDHEN and CDR2 SYDVKM come from the germline V gene. The CDR3 consists of 17 residues. The CDR3 bases are TGTGCCAGCAGTTGGGGACTAACACCAGAAACCTCCTACGAGCAGTACTTC. This sequence encodes CASSWGLTPETSYEQYF. The whole variable domain, filled in from reference TRBV28 and TRBJ2-7, reads DVKVTQSSRYLVKRTGEKVFLECVQDMDHENMFWYRQDPGLGLRLIYFSYDVKMKEKGDIPEGYSVSREKKERFSLILESASTNQTSMYLCASSWGLTPETSYEQYFGPGTRLTVT.

The rearrangement links TRBV14 to TRBJ2-3, with TRBD2 matching over 7 bases. This CDR3 has 14 amino acids. Germline CDR1 reads SGHDN; CDR2 reads FVKESK. Trimming took 5 bases from V and 2 from J; bases not matched to a gene: 4. CDR3 DNA sequence: TGTGCCAGCAGCTTCCGGGACTACACAGATACGCAGTATTTT. Amino acid sequence: CASSFRDYTDTQYF.

The genes are TRBV5-6 and TRBJ2-1; the D gene is possibly TRBD2 (6 bases). The germline V gene encodes CDR1 SGHDT and CDR2 YYEEEE. The CDR3 has 15 amino acids. V was clipped by 1 base and J by 6 bases, with 14 bases between them. CDR3 bases: TGTGCCAGCAGCTTGCGGGGGTATGCGAGCAATGAGCAGTTCTTC. It encodes CASSLRGYASNEQFF.

The chain links TRBV25-1 to TRBJ2-6; TRBD2 matches at 9 bases. The V gene end was trimmed by 5 bases and the J gene end by 2 bases; junction bases not matched to a gene: 7. Germline V CDR1 and CDR2: MGHDK, SYGVNS. The CDR3 extends over 17 amino acids. The CDR3 loop is CASSRGRAFPGANVLTF. For the CDR3, the DNA is TGTGCCAGCAGTCGCGGGAGGGCCTTTCCTGGGGCCAACGTCCTGACTTTC.

This chain links TRBV6-6 with TRBJ2-1; D might be TRBD2 (6 bases). V lost 6 bases and J lost 6, with 12 bases in between. Per germline, CDR1 MNHNY and CDR2 SVGAGI (reference sequence). This CDR3 comprises 13 residues. The CDR3 sequence: CASSPAGSNEQFF. The CDR3 region has the DNA TGTGCCAGCAGCCCCGCGGGGAGCAATGAGCAGTTCTTC.

The V gene is TRBV15, the J gene TRBJ1-1; 8 bases line up with TRBD1. With 1 base clipped from V and 5 bases from J, the junction kept 6 bases outside the gene matches. Germline values: CDR1 LNHNV, CDR2 YYDKDF (reference sequence). This CDR3 has 15 residues. CDR3 DNA: TGTGCCACCAGCAGAGCCGGGACAGGACAGACTGAAGCTTTCTTT. This translates into CATSRAGTGQTEAFF.

This chain connects TRBV28 to TRBJ1-5; D is perhaps TRBD1 (6 bases). Germline V gene sequence: CDR1 MDHEN, CDR2 SYDVKM. V lost 3 bases and J 2 bases, leaving 14 bases between the germline ends. CDR3 length equals 16 residues. The CDR3 protein is CASSFLAGARNQPQHF. CDR3 sequence (DNA): TGTGCCAGCAGTTTTCTGGCAGGGGCCCGCAATCAGCCCCAGCATTTT. Supplemented by reference TRBV28 and TRBJ1-5, the full variable domain reads DVKVTQSSRYLVKRTGEKVFLECVQDMDHENMFWYRQDPGLGLRLIYFSYDVKMKEKGDIPEGYSVSREKKERFSLILESASTNQTSMYLCASSFLAGARNQPQHFGDGTRLSIL.

This chain connects TRBV4-3 to TRBJ1-5; tentative D call: TRBD1 (5 bases). V lost 1 base and J 7 bases, leaving 14 bases between the germline ends. This CDR3 spans 15 amino acids. CDR1 is LGHNA, CDR2 YSLEER, per germline. CDR3 DNA sequence: TGCGCCAGCAGCCAAGGGTGGGGGGGAGCCCAGCCCCAGCATTTT. Translating it yields CASSQGWGGAQPQHF.